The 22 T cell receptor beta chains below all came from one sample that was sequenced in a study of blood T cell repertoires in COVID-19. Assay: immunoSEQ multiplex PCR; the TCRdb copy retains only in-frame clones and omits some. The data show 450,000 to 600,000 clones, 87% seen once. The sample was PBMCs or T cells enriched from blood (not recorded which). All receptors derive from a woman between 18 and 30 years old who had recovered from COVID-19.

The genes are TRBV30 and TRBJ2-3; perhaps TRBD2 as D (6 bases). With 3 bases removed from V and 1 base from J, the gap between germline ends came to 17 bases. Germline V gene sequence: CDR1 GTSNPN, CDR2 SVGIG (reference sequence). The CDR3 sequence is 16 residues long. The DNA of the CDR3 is TGTGCCTGGAGCATTACCCTCGGGGGAGGCACAGATACGCAGTATTTT. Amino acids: CAWSITLGGGTDTQYF.

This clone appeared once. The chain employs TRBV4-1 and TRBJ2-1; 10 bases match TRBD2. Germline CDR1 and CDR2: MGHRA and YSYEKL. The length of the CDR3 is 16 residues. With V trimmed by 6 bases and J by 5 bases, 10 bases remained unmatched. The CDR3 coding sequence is TGCGCCAGCAGGCAAAATCCTAGCGGGGGCAACAATGAGCAGTTCTTC. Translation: CASRQNPSGGNNEQFF.

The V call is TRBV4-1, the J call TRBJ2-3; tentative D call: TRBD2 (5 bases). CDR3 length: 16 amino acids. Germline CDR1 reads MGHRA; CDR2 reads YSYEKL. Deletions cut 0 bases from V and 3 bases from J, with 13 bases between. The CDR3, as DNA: TGCGCCAGCAGCCAAGAGCGGGCTTCTGCGACAGATACGCAGTATTTT. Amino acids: CASSQERASATDTQYF.

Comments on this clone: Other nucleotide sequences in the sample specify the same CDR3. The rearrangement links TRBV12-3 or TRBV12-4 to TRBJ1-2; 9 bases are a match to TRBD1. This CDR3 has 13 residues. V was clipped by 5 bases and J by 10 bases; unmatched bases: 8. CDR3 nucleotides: TGTGCCAGCAGTCTAGGGGGACAGGGAGCCTACACCTTC. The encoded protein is CASSLGGQGAYTF.

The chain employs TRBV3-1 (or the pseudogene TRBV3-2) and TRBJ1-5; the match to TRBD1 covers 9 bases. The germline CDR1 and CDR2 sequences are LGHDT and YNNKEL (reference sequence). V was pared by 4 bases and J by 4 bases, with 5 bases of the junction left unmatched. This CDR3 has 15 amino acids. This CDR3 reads CASSRGQGGNQPQHF. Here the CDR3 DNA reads TGTGCCAGCAGCCGGGGACAGGGAGGGAATCAGCCCCAGCATTTT.

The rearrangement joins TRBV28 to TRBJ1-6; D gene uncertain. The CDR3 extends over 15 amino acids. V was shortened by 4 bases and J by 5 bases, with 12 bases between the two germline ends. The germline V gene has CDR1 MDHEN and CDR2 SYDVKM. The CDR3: CASSSNGVNNSPLHF. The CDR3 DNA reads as TGTGCCAGCAGTTCGAACGGAGTTAATAATTCACCCCTCCACTTT.

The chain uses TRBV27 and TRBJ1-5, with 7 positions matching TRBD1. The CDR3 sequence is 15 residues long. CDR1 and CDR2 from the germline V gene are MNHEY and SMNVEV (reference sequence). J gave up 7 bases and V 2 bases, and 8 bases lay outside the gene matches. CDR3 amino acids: CASSLIGTGEQPQHF. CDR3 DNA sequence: TGTGCCAGCAGTTTAATCGGAACAGGGGAACAGCCCCAGCATTTT.

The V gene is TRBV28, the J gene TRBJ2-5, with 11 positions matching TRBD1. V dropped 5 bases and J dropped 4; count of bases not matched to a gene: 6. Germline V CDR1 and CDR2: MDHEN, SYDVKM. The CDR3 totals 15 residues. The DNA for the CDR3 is TGTGCCAGCAGTATTTCCGGGACAGGGGGAGAGACCCAGTACTTC. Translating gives CASSISGTGGETQYF. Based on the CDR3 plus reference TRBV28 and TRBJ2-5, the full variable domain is DVKVTQSSRYLVKRTGEKVFLECVQDMDHENMFWYRQDPGLGLRLIYFSYDVKMKEKGDIPEGYSVSREKKERFSLILESASTNQTSMYLCASSISGTGGETQYFGPGTRLLVL.

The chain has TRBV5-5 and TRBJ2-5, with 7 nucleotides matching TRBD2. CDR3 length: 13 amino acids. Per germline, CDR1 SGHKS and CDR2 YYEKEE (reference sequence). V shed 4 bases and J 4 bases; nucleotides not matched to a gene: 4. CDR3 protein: CASSQLATETQYF. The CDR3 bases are TGTGCCAGCAGCCAACTAGCGACAGAGACCCAGTACTTC. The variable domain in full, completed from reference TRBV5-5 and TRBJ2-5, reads DAGVTQSPTHLIKTRGQQVTLRCSPISGHKSVSWYQQVLGQGPQFIFQYYEKEERGRGNFPDRFSARQFPNYSSELNVNALLLGDSALYLCASSQLATETQYFGPGTRLLVL.

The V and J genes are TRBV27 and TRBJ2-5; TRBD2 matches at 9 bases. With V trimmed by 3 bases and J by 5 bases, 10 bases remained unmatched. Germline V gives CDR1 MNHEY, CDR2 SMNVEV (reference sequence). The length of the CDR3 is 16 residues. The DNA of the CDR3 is TGTGCCAGCAGTTTCCGACCGGCGGGGGGGCTGGAGACCCAGTACTTC. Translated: CASSFRPAGGLETQYF.

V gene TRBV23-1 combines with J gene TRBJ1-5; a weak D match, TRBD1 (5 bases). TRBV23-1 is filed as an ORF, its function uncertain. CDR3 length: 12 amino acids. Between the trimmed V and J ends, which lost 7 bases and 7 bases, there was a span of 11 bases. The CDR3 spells CASNQGEQPQHF. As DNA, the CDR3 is TGCGCCAGCAACCAGGGTGAACAGCCCCAGCATTTT.

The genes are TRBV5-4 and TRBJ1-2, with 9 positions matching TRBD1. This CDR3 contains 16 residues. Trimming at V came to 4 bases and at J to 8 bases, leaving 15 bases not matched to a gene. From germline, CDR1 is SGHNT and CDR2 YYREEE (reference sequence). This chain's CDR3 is CASSPPFPQGAEGYTF. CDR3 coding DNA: TGTGCCAGCAGCCCCCCGTTCCCACAGGGGGCGGAAGGCTACACCTTC.

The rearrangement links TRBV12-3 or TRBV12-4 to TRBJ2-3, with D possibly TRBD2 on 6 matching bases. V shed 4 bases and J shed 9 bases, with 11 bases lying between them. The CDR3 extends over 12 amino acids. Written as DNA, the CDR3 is TGTGCCAGCAGTTATTCGGGGGACACGCAGTATTTT. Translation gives CASSYSGDTQYF.

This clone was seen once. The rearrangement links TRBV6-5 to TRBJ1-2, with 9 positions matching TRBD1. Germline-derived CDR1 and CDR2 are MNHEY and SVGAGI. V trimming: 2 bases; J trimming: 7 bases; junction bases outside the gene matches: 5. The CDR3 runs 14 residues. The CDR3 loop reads CASSYGQGFGGYTF. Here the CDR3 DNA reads TGTGCCAGCAGTTACGGACAGGGGTTTGGTGGCTACACCTTC.

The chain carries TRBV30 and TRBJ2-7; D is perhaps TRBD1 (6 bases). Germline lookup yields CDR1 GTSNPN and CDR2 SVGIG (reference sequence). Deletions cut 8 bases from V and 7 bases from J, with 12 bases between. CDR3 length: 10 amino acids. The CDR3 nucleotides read TGTGCCCTTACAAGGGGGGAGCAGTACTTC. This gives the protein CALTRGEQYF.

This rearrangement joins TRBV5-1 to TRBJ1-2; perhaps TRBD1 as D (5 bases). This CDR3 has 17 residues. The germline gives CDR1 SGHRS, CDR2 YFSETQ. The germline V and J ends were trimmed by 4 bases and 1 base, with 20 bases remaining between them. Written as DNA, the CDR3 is TGCGCCAGCAGCCAAAGTCTATTAAGACAGATTAACTATGGCTACACCTTC. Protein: CASSQSLLRQINYGYTF.

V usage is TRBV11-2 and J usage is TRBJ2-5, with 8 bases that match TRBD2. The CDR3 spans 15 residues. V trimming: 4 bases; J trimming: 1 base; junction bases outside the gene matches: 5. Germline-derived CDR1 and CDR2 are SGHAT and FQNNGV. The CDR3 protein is CASSSIAGLQETQYF. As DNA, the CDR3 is TGTGCCAGCAGCTCCATAGCGGGGCTCCAAGAGACCCAGTACTTC.

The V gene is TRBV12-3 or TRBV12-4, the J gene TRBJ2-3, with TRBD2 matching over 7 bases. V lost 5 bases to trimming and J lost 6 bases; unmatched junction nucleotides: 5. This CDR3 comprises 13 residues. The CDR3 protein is CASSLRDYDTQYF. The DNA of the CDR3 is TGTGCCAGCAGTCTCCGGGACTACGATACGCAGTATTTT.

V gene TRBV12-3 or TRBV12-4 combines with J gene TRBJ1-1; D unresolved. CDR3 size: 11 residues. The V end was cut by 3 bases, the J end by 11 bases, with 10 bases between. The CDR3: CASSFQRLAFF. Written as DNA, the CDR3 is TGTGCCAGCAGTTTCCAGCGTCTGGCTTTCTTT.

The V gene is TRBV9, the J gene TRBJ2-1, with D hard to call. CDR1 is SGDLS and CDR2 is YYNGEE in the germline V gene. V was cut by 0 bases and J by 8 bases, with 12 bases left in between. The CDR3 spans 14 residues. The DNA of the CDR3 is TGTGCCAGCAGCGTAGGTGGATCTGCGGATGAGCAGTTCTTC. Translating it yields CASSVGGSADEQFF.

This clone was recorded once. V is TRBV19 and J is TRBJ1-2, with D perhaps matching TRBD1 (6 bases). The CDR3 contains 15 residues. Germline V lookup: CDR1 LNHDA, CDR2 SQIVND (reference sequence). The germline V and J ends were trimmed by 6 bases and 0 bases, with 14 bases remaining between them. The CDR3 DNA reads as TGTGCCAGTAGACCCCGGACAGCCGCTAACTATGGCTACACCTTC. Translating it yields CASRPRTAANYGYTF. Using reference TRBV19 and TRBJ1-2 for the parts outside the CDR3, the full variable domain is DGGITQSPKYLFRKEGQNVTLSCEQNLNHDAMYWYRQDPGQGLRLIYYSQIVNDFQKGDIAEGYSVSREKKESFPLTVTSAQKNPTAFYLCASRPRTAANYGYTFGSGTRLTVV.

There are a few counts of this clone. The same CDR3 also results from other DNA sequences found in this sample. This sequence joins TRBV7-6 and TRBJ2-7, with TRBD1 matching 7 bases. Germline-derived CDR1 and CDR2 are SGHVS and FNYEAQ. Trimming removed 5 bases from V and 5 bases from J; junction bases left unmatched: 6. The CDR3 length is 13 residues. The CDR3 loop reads CASSLGTGDEQYF. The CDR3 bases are TGTGCCAGCAGCCTAGGAACAGGGGACGAGCAGTACTTC.